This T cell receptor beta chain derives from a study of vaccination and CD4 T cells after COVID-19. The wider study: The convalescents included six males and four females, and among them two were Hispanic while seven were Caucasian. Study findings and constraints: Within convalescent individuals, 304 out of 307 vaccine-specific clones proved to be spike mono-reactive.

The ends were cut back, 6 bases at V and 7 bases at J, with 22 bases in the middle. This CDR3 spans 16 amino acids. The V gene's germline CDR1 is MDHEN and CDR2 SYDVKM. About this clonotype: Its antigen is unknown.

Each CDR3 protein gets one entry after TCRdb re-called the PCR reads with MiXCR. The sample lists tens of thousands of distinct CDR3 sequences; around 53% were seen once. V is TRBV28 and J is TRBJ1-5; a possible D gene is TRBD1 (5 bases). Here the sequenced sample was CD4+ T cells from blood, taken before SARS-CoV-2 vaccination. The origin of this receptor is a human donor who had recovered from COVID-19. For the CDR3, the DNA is TGTGCCAGCAGCTCTGCCCTGGGGAGGGGTGAGCAGCCCCAGCATTTT. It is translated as CASSSALGRGEQPQHF.